This T cell receptor delta chain comes out of a study of gamma-delta T cells after stem cell transplantation. This clone has only a few counts. CDR3 length: 19 amino acids. Germline values: CDR1 GEAIGNYY, CDR2 EKD. The ends lost 0 bases at V and 0 bases at J; junction bases unmatched: 9. TCRdb fed the RT-PCR reads into CATT to redo clone calling. The table has about 1,300 delta-chain clones, 1.8% seen once. This TCR was sampled from a human donor. It is not recorded whose cells these are; they may come from a transplant donor. This chain joins TRDV2 and TRDJ1, with 13 bases matching TRDD3. The sequencing input was gamma-delta T cells. The CDR3 bases are TGTGCCTGTGACACCGTACTGGGGGATACGGGACCGTACACCGATAAACTCATCTTT. Protein: CACDTVLGDTGPYTDKLIF.